This TCR beta chain stems from a study of blood T cell repertoires in COVID-19. Generated by immunoSEQ multiplex PCR, the TCRdb table keeps only in-frame clones and is missing some. The sample holds over 250,000 clones, around 83% seen once. It was within 2 weeks before study entry that exposed participants met a COVID-19 case. Per germline, CDR1 LGHDT and CDR2 YNNKEL (reference sequence). The CDR3 runs to 15 residues. V lost 1 base, J lost 0 bases, and 8 bases lay in between. This chain connects TRBV3-1 (or the pseudogene TRBV3-2) to TRBJ2-3; unclear D gene. Sequenced sample: PBMCs or T cells enriched from blood (not recorded which). This receptor was identified in a man aged 35 to 55 who had been exposed to COVID-19. This CDR3 is CASSQVLFSTDTQYF. CDR3 coding DNA: TGTGCCAGCAGCCAAGTTCTATTTAGCACAGATACGCAGTATTTT.